Described below is a single T cell receptor (beta chain) sequence and its context. The entry originates in a study of blood T cell repertoires in COVID-19. The overall study: Sites across the United States, Italy and Spain contributed samples from acute and convalescent COVID-19. Sources were T cells, B-cell-depleted T cells, or PBMCs; the material itself was cDNA or gDNA.

Original data processing: Estimation of nucleated cell counts relied on the amplification of reference gene primers. The data were produced by immunoSEQ multiplex PCR, yet TCRdb's version contains in-frame clones alone and is incomplete. V and J calls and clone size are as listed in that table; D and trimming were resolved from the DNA. Seen here are 260,000 or so clones, nearly 90% observed once, and the top ten hold 0.7%. The CDR3 runs to 15 residues. Deletions cut 5 bases from V and 9 bases from J, with 20 bases between. CDR1 and CDR2 (germline): SEHNR, FQNEAQ (reference sequence). This sequence was found in a human donor in a cohort sampled during active COVID-19. The chain carries TRBV7-9 and TRBJ1-3; D call uncertain. The sequencing sample was made of peripheral blood. CDR3 sequence reads: CASSKTTDRVITIYF. The CDR3 coding sequence is TGTGCCAGCAGCAAAACCACAGACCGCGTGATCACCATATATTTT.